Below are 4 T cell receptor beta chains sequenced from a single sample in a study of T-cell memory formation after mild COVID-19. MiXCR, run by TCRdb on the 5' RACE reads, gives a single entry per CDR3 protein. Altogether a few hundred thousand distinct CDR3 sequences are present, about 20% being singletons, with the ten largest covering about 8.2%. Source material: PBMCs or a T cell subset sorted from them (not recorded which). These receptors were collected from an adult woman who had mild COVID-19 (a few samples of this study predate the infection). Cell type and time point are not known.

The sample holds a few counts of this clonotype. J is TRBJ1-1 and V is TRBV25-1, with D unclear. The CDR3 has 13 amino acids. Trimming took off 2 bases at V and 3 bases at J, with 7 bases between the two ends. Germline lookup yields CDR1 MGHDK and CDR2 SYGVNS. The CDR3 protein is CASSEPGDTEAFF. The CDR3 DNA follows: TGTGCCAGCAGTGAACCCGGAGACACTGAAGCTTTCTTT.

This rearrangement joins TRBV12-3 or TRBV12-4 to TRBJ1-1; D may be TRBD1 (5 bases). Deletions cut 1 base from V and 8 bases from J, with 11 bases between. The CDR3 covers 13 residues. Written as DNA, the CDR3 is TGTGCCAGCAGTTTAGGGAGACAGACAGAAGCTTTCTTT. It yields the protein CASSLGRQTEAFF.

The rearrangement joins TRBV10-3 to TRBJ1-5; D is possibly TRBD1 (5 bases). Between the trimmed V and J ends, which lost 3 bases and 2 bases, there was a span of 14 bases. There are 16 residues in the CDR3. CDR1 is ENHRY and CDR2 is SYGVKD in the germline V gene. CDR3 DNA: TGTGCCATCAGTGACCGAGGGGACGCGGGCAATCAGCCCCAGCATTTT. This codes for CAISDRGDAGNQPQHF.

The V gene is TRBV23-1, the J gene TRBJ2-5; D ambiguous. TRBV23-1 is an ORF, with its function uncertain. This CDR3 has 13 residues. V dropped 4 bases and J dropped 8 bases, with 14 bases sitting between them. CDR3 coding DNA: TGCGCCAGCAGTCCCTCCCCTCGGGCCACCCAGTACTTC. Translating it yields CASSPSPRATQYF.